The TCR beta chain under discussion was sequenced for a study of blood T cell repertoires in COVID-19. Study at large: T cells, B-cell-depleted T cells, or PBMCs provided the cDNA or gDNA that served as material.

The CDR3 contains 15 residues. Germline CDR1 and CDR2: KGHDR and SFDVKD. Trimming stripped 4 bases from V and 8 bases from J, with 19 bases between. Per the authors' pipeline: Nucleated cell counts were estimated from reference gene primer amplification. The repertoire was sequenced with immunoSEQ multiplex PCR; TCRdb's copy has only in-frame clones and lacks some. The V and J calls and clone size were taken over from that table, and D and trimming were inferred from the DNA. The sample holds roughly 230,000 clones, 65% to 85% seen once. The chain has TRBV24-1 and TRBJ1-2; D might be TRBD1 (5 bases). The sample consisted of peripheral blood. The TCR originated in a man aged 40-49 years with active or convalescent COVID-19. The CDR3 here is CATSDPGRQPRGYTF. CDR3 DNA: TGTGCCACCAGTGACCCCGGGCGACAGCCTCGGGGCTACACCTTC.